This note documents a single T cell receptor (beta chain) sequence. Its target is unknown. The sample comes from a study of shared clonotypes between healthy human individuals. Assay used: immunoSEQ multiplex PCR; TCRdb lists only in-frame clones, some missing. The data show around 88,000 clones, with under 80% seen just once and 40% to 45% held by the top ten. V lost 2 bases, J lost 7 bases, and 30 bases lay in between. This CDR3 is built from 19 residues. Study results and limitations: Researchers found naive subsets generally carried larger estimated richness than memory subsets. A reduction in generation probabilities was seen for non-shared clonotypes relative to those shared by all four donors.

The gene calls are TRBV23-1 and TRBJ2-7; the D is unclear. TRBV23-1 counts as an open reading frame of uncertain function. The sample taken for sequencing was memory CD8+ T cells sorted from blood. Described subset: CD45RO+ cells pooled with CCR7-negative TemRA cells. The clonotype originates from a man in his thirties or forties in good health. Here the CDR3 DNA reads TGCGCCAGCAGTCAACGTGTCCCCCTCCCCCCGGCTCGTCCTCAGGAGCAGTACTTC. Residues: CASSQRVPLPPARPQEQYF.